These 27 T cell receptor beta chains were sequenced from one sample in a study of radiotherapy plus CTLA-4 blockade in lung cancer. Assay used: immunoSEQ multiplex PCR; TCRdb lists only in-frame clones, some missing. The table has some 15,000 clones, around 87% seen once. Here the sequenced sample was peripheral blood, taken from a patient treated with radiotherapy plus ipilimumab. Receptor source: a human donor with non-small cell lung cancer that progressed on radiotherapy plus ipilimumab. Some clones in this sample may be carry-over from other donors' samples.

This clone came up a few times. This chain joins TRBV2 and TRBJ2-1; D unclear. The germline gives CDR1 SNHLY, CDR2 FYNNEI. V lost 4 bases and J 3 bases, leaving 4 bases between the germline ends. The length of the CDR3 is 12 residues. The CDR3 protein is CASSVLYNEQFF. CDR3 coding DNA: TGTGCCAGCAGTGTTCTCTACAATGAGCAGTTCTTC.

The chain is built from TRBV5-1 and TRBJ2-1; 10 bases agree with TRBD2. Germline CDR1 is SGHRS and CDR2 is YFSETQ. The CDR3 is 16 residues long. V was clipped by 0 bases and J by 7 bases; unmatched bases: 7. CDR3 nucleotides: TGCGCCAGCAGCTTGGCCCAGCGGGGGGGCCCGAATGAGCAGTTCTTC. Translated, it gives CASSLAQRGGPNEQFF. The variable domain in full, completed from reference TRBV5-1 and TRBJ2-1, reads KAGVTQTPRYLIKTRGQQVTLSCSPISGHRSVSWYQQTPGQGLQFLFEYFSETQRNKGNFPGRFSGRQFSNSRSEMNVSTLELGDSALYLCASSLAQRGGPNEQFFGPGTRLTVL.

The chain employs TRBV7-6 and TRBJ2-7, with D perhaps matching TRBD2 (6 bases). The germline V gene has CDR1 SGHVS and CDR2 FNYEAQ. The V gene lost 5 bases and the J gene lost 4 bases, with 18 bases spanning the gap. The CDR3 runs to 15 residues. CDR3 DNA: TGTGCCAGCAGCCTCGAAAAAGGTCGGGGGTACGAGCAGTACTTC. Translated, it gives CASSLEKGRGYEQYF.

The V and J genes are TRBV5-1 and TRBJ1-1; TRBD1 matches at 7 bases. From germline, CDR1 is SGHRS and CDR2 YFSETQ. With V trimmed by 3 bases and J by 1 base, 9 bases remained unmatched. The CDR3 is 16 amino acids. Here the CDR3 DNA reads TGCGCCAGCAGCTCCCCCTACAGGGGAAAGAACACTGAAGCTTTCTTT. Residues: CASSSPYRGKNTEAFF.

The chain employs TRBV18 and TRBJ2-2, with D possibly matching TRBD2 (5 bases). Trimming took 3 bases from V and 8 from J, leaving 10 bases between them. Germline-derived CDR1 and CDR2 are KGHSH and LQKENI. The CDR3 covers 13 residues. DNA of the CDR3: TGTGCCAGCTCACCCCTAGCTCCGGGGGAGCTGTTTTTT. Translated: CASSPLAPGELFF. Using reference TRBV18 and TRBJ2-2 for the parts outside the CDR3, the full variable domain is NAGVMQNPRHLVRRRGQEARLRCSPMKGHSHVYWYRQLPEEGLKFMVYLQKENIIDESGMPKERFSAEFPKEGPSILRIQQVVRGDSAAYFCASSPLAPGELFFGEGSRLTVL.

This clone was counted only a few times. The V call is TRBV12-5, the J call TRBJ1-5; maybe TRBD1 (6 bases). Trimming stripped 1 base from V and 2 bases from J, with 9 bases between. Germline V gene data show CDR1 as LGHNT and CDR2 as FRNRAP. CDR3 size: 15 residues. This chain's CDR3 is CASGLGGPGNQPQHF. Here the CDR3 DNA reads TGTGCTAGTGGTTTGGGGGGGCCGGGCAATCAGCCCCAGCATTTT.

The chain uses TRBV27 and TRBJ1-5, with D possibly TRBD1 on 6 matching bases. V lost 4 bases to trimming and J lost 7 bases, with 14 bases between them. This CDR3 is built from 14 residues. Germline V gives CDR1 MNHEY, CDR2 SMNVEV (reference sequence). CDR3 sequence: CASSSRGGWQPQHF. The CDR3 coding sequence is TGTGCCAGCAGTTCAAGGGGGGGCTGGCAGCCCCAGCATTTT.

The chain couples TRBV5-5 to TRBJ2-1, with TRBD1 matching over 8 bases. The V segment lost 3 bases and the J segment 6 bases; nucleotides outside the gene matches: 8. The germline V gene encodes CDR1 SGHKS and CDR2 YYEKEE (reference sequence). This CDR3 contains 15 residues. CDR3: CASSSQGANFNEQFF. The CDR3 nucleotides read TGTGCCAGCAGCTCCCAGGGGGCAAATTTCAATGAGCAGTTCTTC.

This sequence joins TRBV5-2 and TRBJ1-1; the DNA was not compared with TRBD1, the D call given in the table. TRBV5-2 is marked as a pseudogene. The CDR3 consists of 15 residues. The CDR3 sequence: CASSFEKGVNTEAFF. DNA for the CDR3: TGTGCCAGCAGCTTTGAGAAGGGGGTGAACACTGAAGCTTTCTTT.

The rearrangement uses TRBV18 and TRBJ2-1, with 13 positions matching TRBD2. Germline CDR1 is KGHSH and CDR2 is LQKENI. The CDR3 is 15 residues long. Unmatched junction bases numbered 6, after V lost 5 bases and J lost 8 bases. The DNA for the CDR3 is TGTGCCAGCTCAAAAACTAGCGGGGGGGCAGATGAGCAGTTCTTC. Translating gives CASSKTSGGADEQFF. Variable domain in full (rest from reference TRBV18 and TRBJ2-1): NAGVMQNPRHLVRRRGQEARLRCSPMKGHSHVYWYRQLPEEGLKFMVYLQKENIIDESGMPKERFSAEFPKEGPSILRIQQVVRGDSAAYFCASSKTSGGADEQFFGPGTRLTVL.

This chain links TRBV6-5 with TRBJ1-4; 8 bases match TRBD1. CDR3 length: 13 residues. The ends lost 0 bases at V and 10 bases at J; junction bases unmatched: 1. Germline values: CDR1 MNHEY, CDR2 SVGAGI. The CDR3: CASSYSTGGKLFF. Here the CDR3 DNA reads TGTGCCAGCAGTTACTCAACAGGGGGAAAACTGTTTTTT.

J is TRBJ1-1 and V is TRBV14; no clear D gene. This CDR3 has 13 residues. V lost 1 base and J 8 bases, leaving 11 bases between the germline ends. Per the germline V gene, CDR1 is SGHDN and CDR2 is FVKESK. In DNA, the CDR3 is TGTGCCAGCAGCCAAGGTGACGGGAGGGAAGCTTTCTTT. This gives the protein CASSQGDGREAFF. Filled out from reference TRBV14 and TRBJ1-1, the complete variable domain reads EAGVTQFPSHSVIEKGQTVTLRCDPISGHDNLYWYRRVMGKEIKFLLHFVKESKQDESGMPNNRFLAERTGGTYSTLKVQPAELEDSGVYFCASSQGDGREAFFGQGTRLTVV.

CDR3 nucleotide sequence: TGTGCCAGCAGCTTAAGACTAGCGGGGGCCAACAATGAGCAGTTCTTC. Translating gives CASSLRLAGANNEQFF. V usage is TRBV7-8 and J usage is TRBJ2-1; TRBD2 agrees at 12 bases. CDR1 and CDR2 from the germline V gene are SGHVS and FQNEAQ. This CDR3 region has 16 residues. The trim removed 2 bases at V and 5 bases at J, leaving 4 bases unmatched.

This chain links TRBV15 with TRBJ1-2, with D uncertain. The CDR3 totals 12 residues. Germline V gene sequence: CDR1 LNHNV, CDR2 YYDKDF (reference sequence). V was clipped by 0 bases and J by 5 bases, with 4 bases between them. The CDR3 protein is CATSRDSYGYTF. CDR3 nucleotides: TGTGCCACCAGCAGAGACAGTTATGGCTACACCTTC.

CDR3 nucleotides: TGCGCCAGCAGCTTGGACATCCGTTTAGGGGATGGCTACACCTTC. Protein product: CASSLDIRLGDGYTF. The gene calls are TRBV5-1 and TRBJ1-2, with TRBD1 as a possible D gene (5 bases). Germline CDR1 SGHRS, CDR2 YFSETQ. This CDR3 has 15 residues. Trimming left V 0 bases short and J 6 bases short, with 15 bases between.

This rearrangement joins TRBV9 to TRBJ2-1, with 9 nucleotides matching TRBD1. This CDR3 has 16 amino acids. CDR1 and CDR2 from the germline V gene are SGDLS and YYNGEE. V was clipped by 5 bases and J by 7 bases; unmatched bases: 13. The DNA of the CDR3 is TGTGCCAGCAGGCACCCTACAGGGGGCGGTCGAAATGAGCAGTTCTTC. Its translation: CASRHPTGGGRNEQFF.

The chain couples TRBV14 to TRBJ1-1; no definite D call. Per the germline V gene, CDR1 is SGHDN and CDR2 is FVKESK. V lost 0 bases and J lost 8, with 10 bases in between. The CDR3 length is 13 residues. CDR3 sequence reads: CASSQDDGVEAFF. CDR3 coding DNA: TGTGCCAGCAGCCAAGATGACGGGGTGGAAGCTTTCTTT.

V usage is TRBV2 and J usage is TRBJ2-2; 7 bases fit TRBD2. Losses at the gene ends were 7 bases for V and 6 bases for J; bases not matched to a gene: 8. Germline loops: CDR1 SNHLY, CDR2 FYNNEI. The CDR3 spans 14 residues. The CDR3 spells CASNLAVKSGELFF. CDR3 in DNA: TGTGCCAGCAACCTAGCGGTTAAATCCGGGGAGCTGTTTTTT.

This clone was recorded once. The CDR3 nucleotides are TGTGCCAGCTTAAGCATTGGGAACACTGAAGCTTTCTTT. Residues: CASLSIGNTEAFF. This chain connects TRBV25-1 to TRBJ1-1; no definite D call. CDR3 length: 13 amino acids. The V end lost 8 bases, the J end lost 1 base, and 11 bases lay between the germline ends. The germline V gene encodes CDR1 MGHDK and CDR2 SYGVNS.

This clone was seen only a few times. The gene calls are TRBV27 and TRBJ2-1, with D unclear. V was pared by 5 bases and J by 5 bases, with 28 bases between. This CDR3 is built from 19 residues. The germline V gene has CDR1 MNHEY and CDR2 SMNVEV (reference sequence). CDR3 residues: CASSPSLGTDRRFHNEQFF. The CDR3 nucleotides are TGTGCCAGCAGTCCCTCTCTTGGTACCGACCGGCGGTTTCACAATGAGCAGTTCTTC.

This clone has more than one count but fewer than ten. This sequence joins TRBV19 and TRBJ1-4; maybe TRBD1 (6 bases). Germline CDR1 LNHDA, CDR2 SQIVND (reference sequence). Trimming stripped 3 bases from V and 7 bases from J, with 12 bases between. This CDR3 has 14 residues. The CDR3: CASSMGAFSEKLFF. CDR3 DNA sequence: TGTGCCAGTAGTATGGGGGCTTTCAGTGAAAAACTGTTTTTT.

This chain uses TRBV7-2 with TRBJ2-1; 7 positions match TRBD2. CDR1 is SGHTA, CDR2 FQGNSA, per germline. The CDR3 sequence is 17 residues long. The J segment lost 0 bases and the V segment lost 5 bases, leaving 10 bases of the junction unmatched. The CDR3 DNA sequence: TGTGCCAGCAGCGCCCCCCTGGGCGGGAGCTCCTACAATGAGCAGTTCTTC. Translation gives CASSAPLGGSSYNEQFF.

The J gene is TRBJ2-5, the V gene TRBV29-1; 8 nucleotides match TRBD1. The CDR3 totals 16 residues. After removal of 0 bases from V and 5 bases from J, the junction contained 11 bases not matched to a gene. The germline gives CDR1 SQVTM, CDR2 ANQGSEA. DNA of the CDR3: TGCAGCGTTGAAGATCCCCAGGGGGCGTTGGGCGAGACCCAGTACTTC. Translating it yields CSVEDPQGALGETQYF.

The chain's CDR3 is CASRIYGIAEPHNEQFF. For the CDR3, the DNA is TGTGCCAGCAGAATCTACGGGATAGCGGAGCCCCACAATGAGCAGTTCTTC. The J gene is TRBJ2-1, the V gene TRBV27; D is possibly TRBD2 (6 bases). Germline V CDR1 and CDR2: MNHEY, SMNVEV (reference sequence). This CDR3 spans 17 amino acids. The ends were cut back, 6 bases at V and 5 bases at J, with 23 bases in the middle.

The CDR3 sequence is CASRPPEQGNQPQHF. The CDR3 coding sequence is TGTGCCAGCAGACCTCCAGAACAGGGGAATCAGCCCCAGCATTTT. The V and J genes are TRBV28 and TRBJ1-5, with 7 bases that match TRBD1. The V and J ends lost 6 bases and 4 bases, in that order; junction bases with no gene match: 9. The CDR3 loop spans 15 amino acids. Germline V gives CDR1 MDHEN, CDR2 SYDVKM.

A few counts support this clone. This chain joins TRBV29-1 and TRBJ1-4; D not certain. This CDR3 is 12 amino acids long. With 3 bases removed from V and 7 bases from J, the gap between germline ends came to 9 bases. Germline assignment: CDR1 SQVTM and CDR2 ANQGSEA. CDR3 coding DNA: TGCAGCGTTGACCGCGGTGGTGAAAAACTGTTTTTT. Encoded protein: CSVDRGGEKLFF.

The rearrangement uses TRBV11-3 and TRBJ2-1, with 13 bases lining up with TRBD2. V shed 4 bases, J shed 4 bases, and the junction held 4 bases outside the gene matches. CDR3 length: 16 residues. Germline lookup yields CDR1 SGHNT and CDR2 YENEEA. CDR3 DNA: TGTGCCAGCAGCTCCGGGACTAGCGGGGAATACAATGAGCAGTTCTTC. Its protein is CASSSGTSGEYNEQFF.